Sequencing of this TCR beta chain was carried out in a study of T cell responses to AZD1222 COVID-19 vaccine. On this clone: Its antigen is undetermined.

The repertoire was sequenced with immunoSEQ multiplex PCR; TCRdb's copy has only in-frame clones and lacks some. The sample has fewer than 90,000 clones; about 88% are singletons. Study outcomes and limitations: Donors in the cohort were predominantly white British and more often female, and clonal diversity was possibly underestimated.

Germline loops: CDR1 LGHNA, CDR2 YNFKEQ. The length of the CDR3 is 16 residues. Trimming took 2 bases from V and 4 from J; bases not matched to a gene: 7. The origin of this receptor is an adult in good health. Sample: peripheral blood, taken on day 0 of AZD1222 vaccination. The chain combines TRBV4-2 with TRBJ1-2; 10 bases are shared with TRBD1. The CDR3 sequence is CASSQSTTGGAYGYTF. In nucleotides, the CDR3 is TGTGCCAGCAGCCAATCGACGACAGGGGGCGCCTATGGCTACACCTTC.